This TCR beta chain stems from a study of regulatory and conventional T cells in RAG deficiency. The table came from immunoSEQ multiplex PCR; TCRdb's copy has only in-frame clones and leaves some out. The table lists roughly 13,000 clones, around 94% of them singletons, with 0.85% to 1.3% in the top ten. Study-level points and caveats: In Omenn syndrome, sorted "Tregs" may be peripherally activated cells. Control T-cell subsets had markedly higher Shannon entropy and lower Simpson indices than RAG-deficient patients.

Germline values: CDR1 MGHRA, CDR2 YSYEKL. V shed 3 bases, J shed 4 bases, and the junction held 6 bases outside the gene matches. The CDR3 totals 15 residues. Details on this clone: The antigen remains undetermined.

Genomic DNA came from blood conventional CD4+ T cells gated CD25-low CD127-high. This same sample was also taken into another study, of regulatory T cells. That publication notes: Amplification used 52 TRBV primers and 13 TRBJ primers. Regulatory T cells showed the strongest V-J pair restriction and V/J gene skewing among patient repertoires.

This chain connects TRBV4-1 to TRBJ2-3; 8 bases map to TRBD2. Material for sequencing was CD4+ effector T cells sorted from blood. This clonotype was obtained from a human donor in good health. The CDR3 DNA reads TGCGCCAGCAGCCAGGCGGGGGGCTTGGCAGATACGCAGTATTTT. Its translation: CASSQAGGLADTQYF.